One and the same sample provided the 3 T cell receptor beta chains below, sequenced in a study of shared clonotypes between healthy human individuals. Libraries were prepared by immunoSEQ multiplex PCR; TCRdb keeps only in-frame clonotypes and omits some of them. Among over 850,000 clones listed, approximately 78% were seen once. Sequencing used memory CD4+ T cells from PBMCs. Subset meaning: CD45RA-negative fraction. These receptors were obtained from a man younger than 35 in good health. Some clones in this sample may be carry-over from other donors' samples.

The gene calls are TRBV7-3 and TRBJ2-6, with TRBD1 as a possible D gene (6 bases). Germline V gene data show CDR1 as SGHTA and CDR2 as FQGTGA. Trimming cost V 5 bases and J 2 bases, with 10 bases left between them. This CDR3 comprises 15 residues. The CDR3: CASSAQGPGANVLTF. CDR3 in DNA: TGTGCCAGCAGCGCACAGGGTCCTGGGGCCAACGTCCTGACTTTC.

Comments on this clone: The sample contains more than one DNA sequence encoding this CDR3. CDR3 DNA: TGTGCCAGCTCACTAGCGGGAGGATCCTACGAGCAGTACTTC. It is translated as CASSLAGGSYEQYF. The J gene is TRBJ2-7, the V gene TRBV18; 10 nucleotides align to TRBD2. V lost 4 bases to trimming and J lost 1 base; unmatched junction nucleotides: 1. The CDR3 length is 14 residues. Germline CDR1 is KGHSH and CDR2 is LQKENI.

This clone has a handful of counts. This chain uses TRBV5-1 with TRBJ1-3; D unresolved. The CDR3 has 14 residues. From germline, CDR1 is SGHRS and CDR2 YFSETQ. V dropped 4 bases and J dropped 1 base, with 9 bases sitting between them. The CDR3 DNA sequence: TGCGCCAGCAGCAACGGCGGATCTGGAAACACCATATATTTT. Protein sequence: CASSNGGSGNTIYF.